This TCR beta chain was retrieved from a study of T-cell reconstitution after alpha-beta-depleted transplantation in children. Study-level findings and limits: As was reported, about two months after transplant, alpha-beta T cells came from several hundred expanded graft clones. The main origin of T-cell counts and diversity one year after transplant was newly produced T cells.

This clonotype was counted a few times. Its antigen is unidentified. Germline assignment: CDR1 SEHNR and CDR2 FQNEAQ (reference sequence). The CDR3 spans 14 residues. The V gene lost 2 bases and the J gene lost 5 bases, with 9 bases spanning the gap. Molecular barcoding with unique molecular identifiers was used for the TCRbeta library. Using its own MiXCR run on the PCR reads, TCRdb lists one record per CDR3 protein. The sample lists 700,000 to 950,000 distinct CDR3 sequences; around 15% were seen once. The chain couples TRBV7-9 to TRBJ2-2; D gene ambiguous. Specimen: PBMCs, mostly from graft donor cells, collected 360 days after TCRalphabeta/CD19-depleted stem cell transplant. The receptor's source is a male patient aged 5 to 17 who had a stem cell transplant for acute lymphoblastic leukemia, so the T cells may come from the graft donor. The DNA for the CDR3 is TGTGCCAGCAGCTTACCCTTATGGACCGGGGAGCTGTTTTTT. Its translation is CASSLPLWTGELFF.